This is a list of T cell receptor beta chains from one sample in a study of naive and memory T cell subsets. Using its own MiXCR run on the UMI-ligation and nested PCR reads, TCRdb lists one record per CDR3 protein. Of roughly 31,000 distinct CDR3 sequences listed, about 10% were seen once; the top ten hold under 20%. Sequenced sample: effector memory CD4+ T cells from blood. The receptors come from a human donor in good health. Each CDR3 is given without its conserved first and last residue. Each record gives: V gene, J gene, clone size, CDR3 length, CDR3 protein. Part of the rows lack a size; the others show once, few, many or a class for expanded clones.

>TRBV29-1|TRBJ1-3|.|12
SVEVRGDHNTIY
>TRBV3-1|TRBJ2-2|.|14
ASSQEARSNTGELF
>TRBV6-1|TRBJ2-3|.|14
ASSERAGGRTDTQY
>TRBV29-1|TRBJ1-5|medium-sized|13
SVGEQGMGDQPQH
>TRBV28|TRBJ1-2|many|11
ASSFAGRAGYT
>TRBV14|TRBJ2-3|.|12
ASSQYRGTDTQY
>TRBV6-2/TRBV6-3|TRBJ2-3|many|11
ASKGLASDTQY
>TRBV27|TRBJ2-1|many|12
ASRSGQVNNEQF
>TRBV5-6|TRBJ1-6|.|13
ASSFRGSYNSPLH
>TRBV20-1|TRBJ2-7|many|12
SARDPAGGDEQY
>TRBV12-3/TRBV12-4|TRBJ2-7|few|13
ASSLELGRRNEQY
>TRBV20-1|TRBJ2-7|many|11
SVSGRASYEQY
>TRBV28|TRBJ1-1|.|10
ASSFSVREAF
>TRBV5-6|TRBJ1-5|medium-sized|16
ASSSHRQAAGRNQPQH
>TRBV27|TRBJ2-7|.|13
ASSSIAGGLFEQY
>TRBV20-1|TRBJ2-5|.|12
SAAPGHLRETQY
>TRBV12-3/TRBV12-4|TRBJ1-2|many|9
AIRLEIGYT
>TRBV27|TRBJ2-7|many|14
ASSSQKGTFAYEQY
>TRBV4-1|TRBJ2-5|.|15
ASSQDYGTSRQETQY
>TRBV18|TRBJ1-1|few|14
ASSPRVVFGDTEAF
>TRBV29-1|TRBJ2-5|many|14
SAEGLAARGPETQY
>TRBV27|TRBJ1-2|.|12
ASSSAASNYGYT
>TRBV6-2/TRBV6-3|TRBJ2-1|few|12
ASSSQGGGDEQF
>TRBV20-1|TRBJ2-7|many|17
SASRAGRKGLAGAVEQY
>TRBV7-8|TRBJ2-2|many|14
ASSLVGGPNTGELF
>TRBV12-3/TRBV12-4|TRBJ2-1|many|13
ASSLVAGGYNEQF
>TRBV25-1|TRBJ1-2|many|14
ASRKGGDSLFQGYT
>TRBV18|TRBJ2-5|few|12
ASSPPGQGATQY
>TRBV27|TRBJ2-7|.|15
ASSFAPGAGNTYEQY
>TRBV7-2|TRBJ2-1|many|11
ASSFSSAAEQF
>TRBV29-1|TRBJ1-4|few|12
SVPTDATNEKLF
>TRBV20-1|TRBJ2-6|medium-sized|13
SAPDRGGGANVLT
>TRBV20-1|TRBJ2-5|many|10
SASGGRETQY
>TRBV30|TRBJ1-4|few|11
AWSGGTGQKLF
>TRBV18|TRBJ1-2|few|14
ASSPESASSGGGYT
>TRBV11-2|TRBJ2-3|.|14
ASSYRLAGGSDTQY
>TRBV6-5|TRBJ2-4|medium-sized|13
ASSYTWGPKNIQY
>TRBV7-3|TRBJ1-1|.|11
ASGIGPNTEAF
>TRBV29-1|TRBJ1-1|many|11
SGLMGGYTEAF
>TRBV4-1|TRBJ2-5|few|16
ASSQAPNGQGRQETQY
>TRBV6-6|TRBJ2-3|many|12
ASRRTSGSDTQY
>TRBV7-2|TRBJ2-3|many|16
ASSLGKAGGRGRNTQY
>TRBV5-6|TRBJ1-3|few|10
ASSFRGNTIY
>TRBV27|TRBJ2-7|many|13
ASSTPGGRGYEQY
>TRBV6-2/TRBV6-3|TRBJ1-4|many|10
ASGGYLEKLF
>TRBV20-1|TRBJ1-2|.|13
SPMRPAGTGDGYT
>TRBV2|TRBJ1-4|many|12
ASSVGAANEKLF
>TRBV28|TRBJ2-1|many|13
ASSTSRDRTNEQF